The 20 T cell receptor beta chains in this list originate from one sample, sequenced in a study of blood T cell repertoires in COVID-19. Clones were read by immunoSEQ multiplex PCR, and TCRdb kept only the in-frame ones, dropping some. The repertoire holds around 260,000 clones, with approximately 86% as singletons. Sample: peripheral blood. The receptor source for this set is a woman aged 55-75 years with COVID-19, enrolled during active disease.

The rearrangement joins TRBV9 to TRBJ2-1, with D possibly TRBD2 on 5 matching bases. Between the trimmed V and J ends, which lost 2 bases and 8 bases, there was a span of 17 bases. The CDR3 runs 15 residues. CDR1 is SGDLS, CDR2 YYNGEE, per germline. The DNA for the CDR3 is TGTGCCAGCAGCGTTTCTCTGGGAGCGAGCGATGAGCAGTTCTTC. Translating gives CASSVSLGASDEQFF.

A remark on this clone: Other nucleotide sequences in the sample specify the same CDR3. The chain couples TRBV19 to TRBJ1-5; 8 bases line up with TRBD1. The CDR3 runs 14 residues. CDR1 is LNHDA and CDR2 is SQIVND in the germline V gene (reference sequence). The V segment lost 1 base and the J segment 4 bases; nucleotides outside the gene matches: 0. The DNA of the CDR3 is TGTGCCAGTAGTATAGGACAGGGGAATCAGCCCCAGCATTTT. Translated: CASSIGQGNQPQHF.

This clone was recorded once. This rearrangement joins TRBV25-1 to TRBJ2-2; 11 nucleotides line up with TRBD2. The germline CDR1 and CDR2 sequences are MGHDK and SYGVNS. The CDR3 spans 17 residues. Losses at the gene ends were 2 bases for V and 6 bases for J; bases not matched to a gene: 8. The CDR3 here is CASSERELAGAAGELFF. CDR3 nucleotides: TGTGCCAGCAGTGAACGGGAACTAGCGGGAGCCGCCGGGGAGCTGTTTTTT.

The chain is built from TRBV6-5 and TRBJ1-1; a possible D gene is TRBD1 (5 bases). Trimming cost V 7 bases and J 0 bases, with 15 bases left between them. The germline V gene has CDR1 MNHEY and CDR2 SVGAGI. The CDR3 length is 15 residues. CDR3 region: CASIATPGMNTEAFF. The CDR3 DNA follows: TGTGCCAGCATAGCTACTCCAGGGATGAACACTGAAGCTTTCTTT.

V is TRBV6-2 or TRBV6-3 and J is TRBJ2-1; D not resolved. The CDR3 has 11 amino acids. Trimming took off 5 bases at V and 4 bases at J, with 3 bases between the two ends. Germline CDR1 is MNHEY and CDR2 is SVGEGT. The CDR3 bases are TGTGCCAGCAGTCAGTACAATGAGCAGTTCTTC. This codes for CASSQYNEQFF.

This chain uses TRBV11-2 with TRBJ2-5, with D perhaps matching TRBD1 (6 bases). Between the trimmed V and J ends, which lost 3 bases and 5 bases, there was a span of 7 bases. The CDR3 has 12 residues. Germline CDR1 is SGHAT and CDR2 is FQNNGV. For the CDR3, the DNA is TGTGCCAGCAGCTTGGACAGTGAGACCCAGTACTTC. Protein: CASSLDSETQYF.

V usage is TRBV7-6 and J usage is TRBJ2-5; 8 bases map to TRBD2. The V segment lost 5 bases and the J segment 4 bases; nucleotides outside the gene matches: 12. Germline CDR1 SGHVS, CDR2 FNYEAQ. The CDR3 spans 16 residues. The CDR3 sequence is CASSPSGLAGRETQYF. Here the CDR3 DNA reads TGTGCCAGCAGCCCCTCAGGGCTAGCGGGTAGAGAGACCCAGTACTTC. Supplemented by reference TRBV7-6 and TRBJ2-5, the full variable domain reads GAGVSQSPRYKVTKRGQDVALRCDPISGHVSLYWYRQALGQGPEFLTYFNYEAQQDKSGLPNDRFSAERPEGSISTLTIQRTEQRDSAMYRCASSPSGLAGRETQYFGPGTRLLVL.

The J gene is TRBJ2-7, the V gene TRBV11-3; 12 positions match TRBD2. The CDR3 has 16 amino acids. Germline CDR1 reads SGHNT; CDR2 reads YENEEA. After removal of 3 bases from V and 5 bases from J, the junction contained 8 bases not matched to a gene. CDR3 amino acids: CASSFLTSGRRDEQYF. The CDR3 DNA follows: TGTGCCAGCAGCTTCTTGACTAGCGGGAGAAGGGACGAGCAGTACTTC.

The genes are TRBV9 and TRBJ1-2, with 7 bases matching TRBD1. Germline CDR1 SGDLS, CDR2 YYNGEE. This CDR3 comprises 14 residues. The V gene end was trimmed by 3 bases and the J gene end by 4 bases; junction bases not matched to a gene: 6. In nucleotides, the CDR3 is TGTGCCAGCAGCGCTACCGGGACAGTCTATGGCTACACCTTC. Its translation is CASSATGTVYGYTF.

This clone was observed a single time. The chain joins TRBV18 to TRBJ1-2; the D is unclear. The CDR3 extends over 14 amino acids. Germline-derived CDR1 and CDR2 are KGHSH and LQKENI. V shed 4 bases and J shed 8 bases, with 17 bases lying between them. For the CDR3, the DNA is TGTGCCAGCTCACAACCAGCGGGTCCGACCGGCTACACCTTC. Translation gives CASSQPAGPTGYTF. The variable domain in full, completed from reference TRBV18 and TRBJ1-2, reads NAGVMQNPRHLVRRRGQEARLRCSPMKGHSHVYWYRQLPEEGLKFMVYLQKENIIDESGMPKERFSAEFPKEGPSILRIQQVVRGDSAAYFCASSQPAGPTGYTFGSGTRLTVV.

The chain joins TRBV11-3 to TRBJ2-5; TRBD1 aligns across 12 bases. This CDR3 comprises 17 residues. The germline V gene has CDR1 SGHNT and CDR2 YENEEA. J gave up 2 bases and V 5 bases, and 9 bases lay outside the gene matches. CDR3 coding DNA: TGTGCCAGCAGCCCCGGGGGACAGGGGGCGGATCAAGAGACCCAGTACTTC. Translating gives CASSPGGQGADQETQYF.

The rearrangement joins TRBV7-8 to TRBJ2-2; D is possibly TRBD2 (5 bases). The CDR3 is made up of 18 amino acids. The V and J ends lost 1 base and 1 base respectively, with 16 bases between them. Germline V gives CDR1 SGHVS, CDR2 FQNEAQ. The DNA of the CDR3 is TGTGCCAGCAGCTTAGATCATACTAAGCGGAGGAACACCGGGGAGCTGTTTTTT. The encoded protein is CASSLDHTKRRNTGELFF. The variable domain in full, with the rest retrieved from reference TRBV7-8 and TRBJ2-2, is GAGVSQSPRYKVAKRGQDVALRCDPISGHVSLFWYQQALGQGPEFLTYFQNEAQLDKSGLPSDRFFAERPEGSVSTLKIQRTQQEDSAVYLCASSLDHTKRRNTGELFFGEGSRLTVL.

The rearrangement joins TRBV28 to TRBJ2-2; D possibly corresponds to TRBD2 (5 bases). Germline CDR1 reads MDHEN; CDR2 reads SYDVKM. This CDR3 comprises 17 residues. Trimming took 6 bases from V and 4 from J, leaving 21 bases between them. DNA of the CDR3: TGTGCCAGCAGCTCAACCCGTTGGGAGTTCGGCACCGGGGAGCTGTTTTTT. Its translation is CASSSTRWEFGTGELFF.

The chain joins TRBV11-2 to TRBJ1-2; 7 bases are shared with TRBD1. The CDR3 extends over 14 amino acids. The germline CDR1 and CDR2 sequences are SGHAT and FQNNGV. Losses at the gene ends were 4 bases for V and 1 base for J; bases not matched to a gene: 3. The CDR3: CASSSGGNNYGYTF. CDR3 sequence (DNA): TGTGCCAGCAGCTCAGGGGGAAATAACTATGGCTACACCTTC.

DNA for the CDR3: TGTGCCTGGAGTGCCCCACAGGGGGCCTATCAGCCCCAGCATTTT. It codes for CAWSAPQGAYQPQHF. The J gene is TRBJ1-5, the V gene TRBV30; 9 bases are a match to TRBD1. In germline, CDR1 is GTSNPN, CDR2 SVGIG (reference sequence). Trimming cost V 1 base and J 5 bases; bases outside gene matches: 6. The CDR3 spans 15 residues. Complete variable domain (other parts from reference TRBV30 and TRBJ1-5): SQTIHQWPATLVQPVGSPLSLECTVEGTSNPNLYWYRQAAGRGLQLLFYSVGIGQISSEVPQNLSASRPQDRQFILSSKKLLLSDSGFYLCAWSAPQGAYQPQHFGDGTRLSIL.

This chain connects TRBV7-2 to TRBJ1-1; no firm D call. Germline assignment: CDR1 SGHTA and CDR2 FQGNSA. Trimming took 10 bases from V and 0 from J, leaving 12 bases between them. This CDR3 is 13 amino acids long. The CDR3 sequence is CANADGMNTEAFF. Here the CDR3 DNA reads TGTGCCAATGCCGACGGGATGAACACTGAAGCTTTCTTT.

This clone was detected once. The CDR3 loop reads CASGRGGNEKLFF. The CDR3 region has the DNA TGTGCCAGCGGCCGTGGGGGGAATGAAAAACTGTTTTTT. The chain carries TRBV27 and TRBJ1-4, with D possibly matching TRBD1 (5 bases). The CDR3 totals 13 residues. Trimming pared 8 bases from V and 5 bases from J, leaving 12 bases between. Germline CDR1 is MNHEY and CDR2 is SMNVEV (reference sequence).

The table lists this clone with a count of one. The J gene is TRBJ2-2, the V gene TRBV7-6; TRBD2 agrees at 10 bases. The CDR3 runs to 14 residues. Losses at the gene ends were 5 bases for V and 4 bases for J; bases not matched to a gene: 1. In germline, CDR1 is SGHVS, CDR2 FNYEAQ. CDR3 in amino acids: CASSPSGSTGELFF. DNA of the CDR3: TGTGCCAGCAGCCCTAGCGGGAGCACCGGGGAGCTGTTTTTT.

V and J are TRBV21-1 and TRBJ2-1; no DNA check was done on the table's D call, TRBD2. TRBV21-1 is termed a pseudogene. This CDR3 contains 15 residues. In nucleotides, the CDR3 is TGTGCCAGCAGCAAAGAAACTAGCGGGAGCAATGAGCAGTTCTTC. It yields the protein CASSKETSGSNEQFF.

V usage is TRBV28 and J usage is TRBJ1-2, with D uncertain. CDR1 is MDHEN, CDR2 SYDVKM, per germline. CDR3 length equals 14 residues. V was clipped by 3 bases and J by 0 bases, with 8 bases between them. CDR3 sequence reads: CASSFVRTNYGYTF. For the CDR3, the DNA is TGTGCCAGCAGTTTTGTCAGGACTAACTATGGCTACACCTTC.